The next 11 T cell receptor beta chains were all read from a single sample in a study of blood T cell repertoires in COVID-19. TCRdb's table, derived via immunoSEQ multiplex PCR, lists solely in-frame clones and lacks some. The sample lists under 150,000 clones, under 90% occurring once. The specimen sequenced was PBMCs or T cells enriched from blood (not recorded which). The receptor set was obtained from a man aged 35 to 55 with acute COVID-19.

This clone was counted only a few times. CDR3 protein: CASSLGQATYEQYF. The CDR3 DNA reads TGTGCCAGCAGCTTGGGACAGGCGACCTACGAGCAGTACTTC. The chain has TRBV5-4 and TRBJ2-7; possibly TRBD1 for D (6 bases). The germline gives CDR1 SGHNT, CDR2 YYREEE (reference sequence). V was cut by 0 bases and J by 2 bases, with 9 bases left in between. The CDR3 is 14 residues long.

The chain employs TRBV28 and TRBJ1-2, with 8 nucleotides matching TRBD1. The CDR3 has 14 amino acids. The germline V gene has CDR1 MDHEN and CDR2 SYDVKM. V gave up 6 bases and J gave up 4 bases; unmatched junction bases: 7. The CDR3 sequence is CASSRDRPIYGYTF. In nucleotides, the CDR3 is TGTGCCAGCAGCAGGGACAGGCCCATCTATGGCTACACCTTC.

This chain joins TRBV5-1 and TRBJ2-3, with 7 bases fitting TRBD2. V lost 0 bases and J lost 6; bases outside the gene matches: 4. There are 14 residues in the CDR3. The V gene's germline CDR1 is SGHRS and CDR2 YFSETQ. The CDR3 region is CASSLVVAGDTQYF. Written as DNA, the CDR3 is TGCGCCAGCAGCTTGGTGGTAGCGGGCGATACGCAGTATTTT.

The chain employs TRBV25-1 and TRBJ2-1, with D perhaps TRBD1 (5 bases). The CDR3 is made up of 15 amino acids. CDR1 is MGHDK, CDR2 SYGVNS, per germline. V was pared by 0 bases and J by 4 bases, with 10 bases between. CDR3 loop: CASSEYRALYNEQFF. DNA for the CDR3: TGTGCCAGCAGTGAATACAGGGCCCTATACAATGAGCAGTTCTTC.

The chain uses TRBV29-1 and TRBJ1-1, with a possible D match to TRBD1 (5 bases). Trimming pared 4 bases from V and 5 bases from J, leaving 17 bases between. Germline CDR1 and CDR2: SQVTM and ANQGSEA. CDR3 length: 14 amino acids. CDR3 DNA sequence: TGCAGCGTTGCTCATGACGGGGGGGGAACTGAAGCTTTCTTT. Translated: CSVAHDGGGTEAFF.

Details on this clone: An end of the junction differs from the germline gene, which may be a read error. J is TRBJ2-3 and V is TRBV7-7; TRBD2 matches 7 bases. The CDR3 is 14 amino acids. Germline V gives CDR1 SSHAT, CDR2 FNYEAQ (reference sequence). CDR3 coding DNA: TGTGCTAGCAGCCCCGGACTAGGAGCAGATACGCAGTATTTT. Its protein is CASSPGLGADTQYF.

This clone occurred a few times. The chain has TRBV7-9 and TRBJ1-1; D gene uncertain. The CDR3 contains 13 residues. Trimming removed 7 bases from V and 3 bases from J, with 12 bases in between. The germline V gene has CDR1 SEHNR and CDR2 FQNEAQ (reference sequence). CDR3 sequence: CASTESGYTEAFF. The CDR3 region has the DNA TGTGCCAGCACCGAGAGCGGTTACACTGAAGCTTTCTTT.

A few counts support this clone. V gene TRBV7-2 combines with J gene TRBJ1-5; maybe TRBD1 (5 bases). V was trimmed by 3 bases and J by 7 bases, leaving 10 bases between them. Germline CDR1 and CDR2: SGHTA and FQGNSA. The CDR3 runs to 13 residues. The CDR3 spells CASSFWAGQPQHF. The CDR3 bases are TGTGCCAGCAGCTTCTGGGCAGGGCAGCCCCAGCATTTT.

CDR3 DNA sequence: TGTGCCAGTAGTCCGCAGGGGGTCGGAGATACGCAGTATTTT. Encoded protein: CASSPQGVGDTQYF. The chain is built from TRBV19 and TRBJ2-3; 7 bases are a match to TRBD1. V lost 5 bases and J lost 5; bases outside the gene matches: 7. Germline CDR1 reads LNHDA; CDR2 reads SQIVND (reference sequence). There are 14 residues in the CDR3.

V gene TRBV29-1 combines with J gene TRBJ1-2; D is ambiguous. The CDR3 extends over 12 amino acids. In germline, CDR1 is SQVTM, CDR2 ANQGSEA. V was pared by 3 bases and J by 2 bases, with 7 bases between. CDR3 region: CSVDGENYGYTF. CDR3 nucleotides: TGCAGCGTTGACGGGGAGAACTATGGCTACACCTTC. Full variable domain (missing parts from reference TRBV29-1 and TRBJ1-2): SAVISQKPSRDICQRGTSLTIQCQVDSQVTMMFWYRQQPGQSLTLIATANQGSEATYESGFVIDKFPISRPNLTFSTLTVSNMSPEDSSIYLCSVDGENYGYTFGSGTRLTVV.

The CDR3 sequence: CASRTGGHTGELFF. Written as DNA, the CDR3 is TGTGCCAGCCGGACAGGGGGCCACACCGGGGAGCTGTTTTTT. The genes are TRBV27 and TRBJ2-2; the match to TRBD1 covers 11 bases. The CDR3 is 14 amino acids. Losses at the gene ends were 8 bases for V and 3 bases for J; bases not matched to a gene: 2. In germline, CDR1 is MNHEY, CDR2 SMNVEV (reference sequence).